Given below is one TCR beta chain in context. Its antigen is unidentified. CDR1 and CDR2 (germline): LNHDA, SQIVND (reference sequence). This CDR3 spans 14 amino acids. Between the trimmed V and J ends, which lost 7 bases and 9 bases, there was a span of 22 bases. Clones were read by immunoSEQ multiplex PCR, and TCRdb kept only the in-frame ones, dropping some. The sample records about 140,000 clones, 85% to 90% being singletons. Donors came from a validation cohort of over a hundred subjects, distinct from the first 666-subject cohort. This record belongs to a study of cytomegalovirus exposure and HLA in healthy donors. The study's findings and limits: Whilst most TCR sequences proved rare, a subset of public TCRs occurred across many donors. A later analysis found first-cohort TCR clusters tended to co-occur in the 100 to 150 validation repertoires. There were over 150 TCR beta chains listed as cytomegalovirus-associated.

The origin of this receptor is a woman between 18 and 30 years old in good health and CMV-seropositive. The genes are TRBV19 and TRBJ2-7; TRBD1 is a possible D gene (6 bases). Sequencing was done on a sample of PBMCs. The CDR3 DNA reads TGTGCCAGTACCCCGGGACACACTCTCCTTGGGCAGTACTTC. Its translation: CASTPGHTLLGQYF. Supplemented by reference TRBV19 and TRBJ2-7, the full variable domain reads DGGITQSPKYLFRKEGQNVTLSCEQNLNHDAMYWYRQDPGQGLRLIYYSQIVNDFQKGDIAEGYSVSREKKESFPLTVTSAQKNPTAFYLCASTPGHTLLGQYFGPGTRLTVT.